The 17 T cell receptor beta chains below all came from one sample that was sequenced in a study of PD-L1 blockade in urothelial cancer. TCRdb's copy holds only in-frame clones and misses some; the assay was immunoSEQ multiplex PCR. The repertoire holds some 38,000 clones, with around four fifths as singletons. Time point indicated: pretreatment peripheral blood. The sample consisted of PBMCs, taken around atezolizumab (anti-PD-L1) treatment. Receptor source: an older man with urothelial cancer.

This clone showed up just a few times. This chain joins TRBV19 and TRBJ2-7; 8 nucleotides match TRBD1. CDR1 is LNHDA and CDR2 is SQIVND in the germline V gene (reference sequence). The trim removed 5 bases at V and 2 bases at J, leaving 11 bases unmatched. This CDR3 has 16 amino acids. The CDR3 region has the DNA TGTGCCAGTAGTCCCCGGCCCGGACAGGGTGCCTACGAGCAGTACTTC. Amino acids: CASSPRPGQGAYEQYF.

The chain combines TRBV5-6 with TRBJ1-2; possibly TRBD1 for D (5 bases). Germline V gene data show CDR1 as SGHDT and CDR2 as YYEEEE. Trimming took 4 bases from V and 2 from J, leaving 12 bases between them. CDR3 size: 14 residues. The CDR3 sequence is CASSGRTTNYGYTF. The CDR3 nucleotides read TGTGCCAGCAGCGGAAGGACAACCAACTATGGCTACACCTTC. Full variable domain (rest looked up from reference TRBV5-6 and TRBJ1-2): DAGVTQSPTHLIKTRGQQVTLRCSPKSGHDTVSWYQQALGQGPQFIFQYYEEEERQRGNFPDRFSGHQFPNYSSELNVNALLLGDSALYLCASSGRTTNYGYTFGSGTRLTVV.

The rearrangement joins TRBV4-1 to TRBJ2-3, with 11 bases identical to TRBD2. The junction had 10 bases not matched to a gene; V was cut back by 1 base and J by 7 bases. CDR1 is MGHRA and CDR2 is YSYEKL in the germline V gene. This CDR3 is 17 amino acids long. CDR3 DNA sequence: TGCGCCAGCAGCCAAGCCCAACTAGCGGGAGTCGACTATACGCAGTATTTT. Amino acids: CASSQAQLAGVDYTQYF.

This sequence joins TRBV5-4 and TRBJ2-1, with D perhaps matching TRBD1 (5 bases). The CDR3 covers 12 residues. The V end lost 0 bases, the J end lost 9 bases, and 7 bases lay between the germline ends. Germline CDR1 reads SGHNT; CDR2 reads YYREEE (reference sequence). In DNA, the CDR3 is TGTGCCAGCAGCTTGGCAGGGCGTGAGCAGTTCTTC. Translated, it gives CASSLAGREQFF. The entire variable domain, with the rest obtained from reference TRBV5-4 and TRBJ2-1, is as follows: ETGVTQSPTHLIKTRGQQVTLRCSSQSGHNTVSWYQQALGQGPQFIFQYYREEENGRGNFPPRFSGLQFPNYSSELNVNALELDDSALYLCASSLAGREQFFGPGTRLTVL.

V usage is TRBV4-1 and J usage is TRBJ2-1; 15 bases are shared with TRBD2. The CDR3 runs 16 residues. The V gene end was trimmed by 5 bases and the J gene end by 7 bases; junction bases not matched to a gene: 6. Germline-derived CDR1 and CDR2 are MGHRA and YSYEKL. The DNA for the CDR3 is TGCGCCAGCAGCTTCGGACTAGCGGGAGGGTTGAATGAGCAGTTCTTC. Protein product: CASSFGLAGGLNEQFF.

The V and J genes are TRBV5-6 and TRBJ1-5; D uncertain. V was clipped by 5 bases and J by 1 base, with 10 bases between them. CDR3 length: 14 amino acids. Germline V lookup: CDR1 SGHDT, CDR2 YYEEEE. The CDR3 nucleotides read TGTGCCAGCAGTCCCTATCGGAGCAATCAGCCCCAGCATTTT. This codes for CASSPYRSNQPQHF. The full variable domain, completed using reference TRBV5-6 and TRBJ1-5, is DAGVTQSPTHLIKTRGQQVTLRCSPKSGHDTVSWYQQALGQGPQFIFQYYEEEERQRGNFPDRFSGHQFPNYSSELNVNALLLGDSALYLCASSPYRSNQPQHFGDGTRLSIL.

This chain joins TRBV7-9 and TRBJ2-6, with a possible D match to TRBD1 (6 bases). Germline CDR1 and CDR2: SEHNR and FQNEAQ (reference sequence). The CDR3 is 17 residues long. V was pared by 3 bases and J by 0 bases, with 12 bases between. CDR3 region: CASSLTGAFSGANVLTF. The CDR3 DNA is TGTGCCAGCAGCTTGACAGGTGCCTTCTCTGGGGCCAACGTCCTGACTTTC.

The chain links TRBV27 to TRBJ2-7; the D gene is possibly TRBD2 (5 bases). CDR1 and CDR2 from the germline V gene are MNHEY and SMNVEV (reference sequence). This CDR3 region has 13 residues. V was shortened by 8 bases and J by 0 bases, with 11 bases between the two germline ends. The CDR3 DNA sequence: TGTGCCAGCCACCCCCGGGGCTCCTACGAGCAGTACTTC. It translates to CASHPRGSYEQYF.

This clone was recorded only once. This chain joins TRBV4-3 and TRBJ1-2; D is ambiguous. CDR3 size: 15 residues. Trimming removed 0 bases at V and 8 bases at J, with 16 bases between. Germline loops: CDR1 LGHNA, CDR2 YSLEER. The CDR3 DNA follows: TGCGCCAGCAGCCAAGATCGGCCGAGATCGGAGGGCTACACCTTC. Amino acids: CASSQDRPRSEGYTF.

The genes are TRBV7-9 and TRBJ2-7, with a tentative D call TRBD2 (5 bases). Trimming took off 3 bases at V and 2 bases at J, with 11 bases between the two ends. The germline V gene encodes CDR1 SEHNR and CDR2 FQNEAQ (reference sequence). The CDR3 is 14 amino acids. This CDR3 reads CASSLVGVAYEQYF. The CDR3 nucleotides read TGTGCCAGCAGCTTGGTGGGAGTGGCCTACGAGCAGTACTTC.

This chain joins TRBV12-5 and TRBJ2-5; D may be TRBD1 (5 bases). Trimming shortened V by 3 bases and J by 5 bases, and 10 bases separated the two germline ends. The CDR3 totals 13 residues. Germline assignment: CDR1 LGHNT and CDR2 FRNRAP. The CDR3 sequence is CASGFGGAETQYF. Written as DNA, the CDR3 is TGTGCTAGTGGTTTTGGTGGGGCGGAGACCCAGTACTTC.

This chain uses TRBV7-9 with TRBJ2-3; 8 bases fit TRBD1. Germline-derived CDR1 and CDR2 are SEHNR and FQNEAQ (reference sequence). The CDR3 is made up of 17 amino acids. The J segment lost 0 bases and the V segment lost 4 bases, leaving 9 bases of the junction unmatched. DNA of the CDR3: TGTGCCAGCAGCTCGTGGGGTCGGACAGGGAGCACAGATACGCAGTATTTT. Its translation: CASSSWGRTGSTDTQYF.

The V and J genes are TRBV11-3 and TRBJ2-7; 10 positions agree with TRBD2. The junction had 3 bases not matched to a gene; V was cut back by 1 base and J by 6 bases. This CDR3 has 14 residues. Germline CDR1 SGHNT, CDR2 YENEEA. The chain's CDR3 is CASSLGSSGSEQYF. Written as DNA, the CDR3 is TGTGCCAGCAGCTTAGGATCTAGCGGGAGCGAGCAGTACTTC.

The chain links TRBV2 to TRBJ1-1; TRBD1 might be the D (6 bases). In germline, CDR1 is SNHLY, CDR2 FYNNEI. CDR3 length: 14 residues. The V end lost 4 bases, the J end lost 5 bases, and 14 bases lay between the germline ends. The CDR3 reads CASSVRAGETEAFF. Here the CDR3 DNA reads TGTGCCAGCAGTGTACGCGCAGGGGAAACTGAAGCTTTCTTT.

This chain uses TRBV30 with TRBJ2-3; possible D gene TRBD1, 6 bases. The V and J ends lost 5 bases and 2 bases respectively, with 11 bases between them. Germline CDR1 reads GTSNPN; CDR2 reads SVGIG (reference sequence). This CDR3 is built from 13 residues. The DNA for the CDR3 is TGTGCCTGGGCTAGGGGGAACACAGATACGCAGTATTTT. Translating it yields CAWARGNTDTQYF.

The CDR3 region is CASSPTGSNYGYTF. CDR3 nucleotides: TGTGCCAGCAGCCCGACAGGTTCTAACTATGGCTACACCTTC. The chain carries TRBV6-4 and TRBJ1-2; D may be TRBD1 (6 bases). With 6 bases removed from V and 0 bases from J, the gap between germline ends came to 11 bases. Germline V gene sequence: CDR1 MRHNA, CDR2 SNTAGT. This CDR3 spans 14 amino acids.

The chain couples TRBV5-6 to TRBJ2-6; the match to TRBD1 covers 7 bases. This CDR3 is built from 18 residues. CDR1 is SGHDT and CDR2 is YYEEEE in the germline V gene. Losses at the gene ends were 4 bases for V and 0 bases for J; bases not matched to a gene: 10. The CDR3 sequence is CASSLKRTGGSGANVLTF. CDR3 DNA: TGTGCCAGCAGCCTGAAAAGGACAGGCGGCTCTGGGGCCAACGTCCTGACTTTC.